This T cell receptor (beta chain) was found in a study of identical twins. The CDR3 totals 17 residues. CDR1 is LNHNV and CDR2 is YYDKDF in the germline V gene (reference sequence). The V gene lost 3 bases and the J gene lost 5 bases, with 23 bases spanning the gap. TCRdb re-analysed the 5' RACE reads in MiXCR, keeping a single row per CDR3 protein. The table has fewer than 250,000 distinct CDR3 sequences, about a sixth seen once; the top ten hold less than 45%. These data also featured in a second study, about T cells expressing NK-cell markers.

This TCR derives from a woman aged 18-29 years in good health. Material for sequencing was CD8+ T cells sorted from blood. The gene calls are TRBV15 and TRBJ2-7; the D gene is possibly TRBD2 (6 bases). CDR3 DNA sequence: TGTGCCACCAGCAGGAACTTGGTTGGAGGGATTAACCACGAGCAGTACTTC. Protein: CATSRNLVGGINHEQYF.